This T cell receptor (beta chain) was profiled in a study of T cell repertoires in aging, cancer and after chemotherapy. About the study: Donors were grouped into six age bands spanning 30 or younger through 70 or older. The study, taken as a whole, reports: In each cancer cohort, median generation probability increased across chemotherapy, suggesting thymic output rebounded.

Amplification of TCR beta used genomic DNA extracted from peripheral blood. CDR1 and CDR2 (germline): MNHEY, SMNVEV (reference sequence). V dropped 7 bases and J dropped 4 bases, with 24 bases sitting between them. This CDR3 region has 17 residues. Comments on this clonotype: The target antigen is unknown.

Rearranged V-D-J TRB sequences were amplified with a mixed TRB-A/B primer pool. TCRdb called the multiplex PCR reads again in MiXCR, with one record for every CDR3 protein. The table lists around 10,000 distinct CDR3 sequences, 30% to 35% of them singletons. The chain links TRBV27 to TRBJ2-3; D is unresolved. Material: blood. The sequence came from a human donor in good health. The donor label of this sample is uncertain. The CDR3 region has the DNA TGTGCCAGCACCCTGAGCCGTAGCCGGGTAGGCCCAGATACGCAGTATTTT. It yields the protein CASTLSRSRVGPDTQYF.